The table lists the clone carrying this T cell receptor beta chain with many counts. Antigen: not known. The CDR3 length is 14 residues. Trimming cost V 9 bases and J 5 bases; bases outside gene matches: 12. CDR1 is MDHEN and CDR2 is SYDVKM in the germline V gene. Diagnoses used clinical symptoms, serum thyroxine and TRAb, thyroid ultrasound and orbital computed tomography. PBMCs stemmed from under 11 ml fresh peripheral blood. This sample is drawn from a study of T cells in Graves' hyperthyroidism and ophthalmopathy. The study, taken as a whole, reports: Ophthalmopathy was identified by the model a median about six months ahead of onset. Most clonotypes expanded in thyroid above 0.001 were likewise present in blood.

Amplification targeted TCR beta CDR3 regions from RNA transcripts. TCR CDR3 underwent first-round RT-PCR with the HTBI primer set. TCRdb used MiXCR to reprocess the multiplex PCR reads, holding one entry per CDR3 protein. The sample includes fewer than 450,000 distinct CDR3 sequences, approximately 18% seen only once; the top ten take around 35%. This sequence joins TRBV28 and TRBJ2-7; 8 bases fit TRBD1. Sequenced sample: blood. This receptor was obtained from a woman aged 25 to 39 with Graves' hyperthyroidism that later progressed to Graves' ophthalmopathy. As DNA, the CDR3 is TGTGCCAGTTACAGGGGGACGGCGTCTAACGAGCAGTACTTC. This translates into CASYRGTASNEQYF.